The 27 T cell receptor beta chains presented below share a single source sample, sequenced in a study of blood T cell repertoires in COVID-19. Data came from immunoSEQ multiplex PCR; TCRdb stores just in-frame clones and leaves some out. The table includes approximately 290,000 clones, 85% to 90% detected once. Sequencing was done on a sample of peripheral blood. The receptors originated from a man under 40 with acute or convalescent COVID-19.

The rearrangement uses TRBV9 and TRBJ2-1; 16 bases are shared with TRBD2. Germline V gene data show CDR1 as SGDLS and CDR2 as YYNGEE. The CDR3 length is 15 residues. V was pared by 10 bases and J by 8 bases, with 9 bases of the junction left unmatched. The CDR3 sequence is CAAAPGLAGGDEQFF. The CDR3 coding sequence is TGTGCCGCTGCACCGGGACTAGCGGGGGGGGATGAGCAGTTCTTC.

This chain uses TRBV12-3 or TRBV12-4 with TRBJ2-3, with a weak D call TRBD2 (5 bases). Trimming took 3 bases from V and 5 from J, leaving 9 bases between them. This CDR3 region has 13 residues. For the CDR3, the DNA is TGTGCCAGCAGTTTTAGACGGGGAGATACGCAGTATTTT. Its translation: CASSFRRGDTQYF.

The chain couples TRBV7-9 to TRBJ2-1, with 12 bases that match TRBD2. V shed 4 bases and J 10 bases; nucleotides not matched to a gene: 11. The CDR3 loop spans 16 amino acids. Germline lookup yields CDR1 SEHNR and CDR2 FQNEAQ (reference sequence). CDR3 region: CASSSATSGRGVEQFF. CDR3 sequence (DNA): TGTGCCAGCAGCTCGGCGACTAGCGGGAGAGGAGTCGAGCAGTTCTTC.

This clone was recorded only once. CDR3 coding DNA: TGTGCCAGCAGTTACGCTAGCGGATCCTACGAGCAGTACTTC. It yields the protein CASSYASGSYEQYF. The chain links TRBV6-5 to TRBJ2-7, with 7 bases that match TRBD2. CDR3 length equals 14 residues. Germline loops: CDR1 MNHEY, CDR2 SVGAGI. J lost 1 base, V lost 2 bases, and 2 bases had no gene match.

The V and J genes are TRBV4-1 and TRBJ2-5; D may be TRBD1 (6 bases). Deletions cut 4 bases from V and 2 bases from J, with 20 bases between. Germline V gene lookup returns CDR1 MGHRA and CDR2 YSYEKL. The CDR3 has 17 amino acids. DNA for the CDR3: TGCGCCAGCAGCCCCCGGACCGGGGTAGGGGGACAAGAGACCCAGTACTTC. Amino acids: CASSPRTGVGGQETQYF.

This clone appeared once. This chain links TRBV10-2 with TRBJ1-2; the D is unclear. V lost 0 bases and J lost 0, with 5 bases in between. The CDR3 covers 14 residues. CDR1 WSHSY and CDR2 SAAADI come from the germline V gene. The CDR3 sequence is CASSESGTNYGYTF. CDR3 bases: TGCGCCAGCAGTGAGTCGGGCACTAACTATGGCTACACCTTC.

This chain links TRBV6-6 with TRBJ1-1; D may be TRBD1 (6 bases). Trimming took 5 bases from V and 2 from J, leaving 12 bases between them. The CDR3 has 14 residues. From germline, CDR1 is MNHNY and CDR2 SVGAGI (reference sequence). CDR3 sequence reads: CASSVGQPNTEAFF. The CDR3 DNA is TGTGCCAGCAGTGTAGGACAGCCAAACACTGAAGCTTTCTTT.

The chain combines TRBV5-1 with TRBJ2-7; 8 bases match TRBD2. The CDR3 loop spans 16 amino acids. The junction had 5 bases not matched to a gene; V was cut back by 0 bases and J by 0 bases. Germline V gives CDR1 SGHRS, CDR2 YFSETQ. CDR3 loop: CASSLAGGVYSYEQYF. The CDR3 DNA is TGCGCCAGCAGCTTGGCCGGGGGGGTTTACTCCTACGAGCAGTACTTC.

The genes are TRBV23-1 and TRBJ2-2; 7 nucleotides line up with TRBD1. TRBV23-1 is an ORF; its function is uncertain. The length of the CDR3 is 14 residues. Trimming removed 6 bases from V and 7 bases from J; junction bases left unmatched: 8. The CDR3 coding sequence is TGCGCCAGCAGCTCGACAGGGTACGGCGGGGAGCTGTTTTTT. Protein sequence: CASSSTGYGGELFF.

The rearrangement links TRBV18 to TRBJ2-1; TRBD1 is a possible D gene (5 bases). The CDR3 runs 13 residues. Germline values: CDR1 KGHSH, CDR2 LQKENI. Trimming pared 4 bases from V and 3 bases from J, leaving 7 bases between. The CDR3 nucleotides are TGTGCCAGCTCACACGACAGCTACAATGAGCAGTTCTTC. It is translated as CASSHDSYNEQFF.

This sequence joins TRBV12-3 or TRBV12-4 and TRBJ1-5; D is unresolved. The V end was cut by 2 bases, the J end by 4 bases, with 3 bases between. CDR3 size: 12 residues. In DNA, the CDR3 is TGTGCCAGCAGTTTACGTAATCAGCCCCAGCATTTT. It codes for CASSLRNQPQHF.

The chain joins TRBV19 to TRBJ2-7; D might be TRBD2 (6 bases). The V gene lost 5 bases and the J gene lost 7 bases, with 21 bases spanning the gap. Germline loops: CDR1 LNHDA, CDR2 SQIVND (reference sequence). This CDR3 contains 15 residues. The CDR3 sequence is CASSPRDSAEEEQYF. The CDR3, as DNA: TGTGCCAGTAGTCCGAGGGACTCCGCAGAAGAAGAGCAGTACTTC.

The rearrangement joins TRBV5-1 to TRBJ2-5; 14 bases line up with TRBD2. CDR3 size: 18 residues. J was trimmed by 5 bases and V by 4 bases; bases with no gene match: 13. Germline values: CDR1 SGHRS, CDR2 YFSETQ. CDR3 residues: CASSPGFGTSGSRETQYF. CDR3 DNA sequence: TGCGCCAGCAGCCCTGGGTTCGGGACTAGCGGGAGTCGGGAGACCCAGTACTTC.

The chain links TRBV9 to TRBJ1-2, with D perhaps TRBD1 (5 bases). Trimming shortened V by 0 bases and J by 8 bases, and 14 bases separated the two germline ends. Germline V lookup: CDR1 SGDLS, CDR2 YYNGEE. This CDR3 is built from 14 residues. The DNA of the CDR3 is TGTGCCAGCAGCGTAGATCCGGGGGGTCGGGGCTACACCTTC. It specifies CASSVDPGGRGYTF.

The J gene is TRBJ2-2, the V gene TRBV5-4; 7 bases are shared with TRBD1. The germline V gene has CDR1 SGHNT and CDR2 YYREEE (reference sequence). The length of the CDR3 is 16 residues. V lost 4 bases, J lost 1 base, and 7 bases stayed unmatched. CDR3 nucleotide sequence: TGTGCCAGCAGCCCATTAGCAGGGGGGAACACCGGGGAGCTGTTTTTT. Translated: CASSPLAGGNTGELFF. Complete variable domain (other parts from reference TRBV5-4 and TRBJ2-2): ETGVTQSPTHLIKTRGQQVTLRCSSQSGHNTVSWYQQALGQGPQFIFQYYREEENGRGNFPPRFSGLQFPNYSSELNVNALELDDSALYLCASSPLAGGNTGELFFGEGSRLTVL.

This rearrangement joins TRBV11-2 to TRBJ2-7, with D hard to call. CDR1 and CDR2 from the germline V gene are SGHAT and FQNNGV. Trimming removed 5 bases at V and 3 bases at J, with 8 bases between. CDR3 size: 12 residues. The DNA for the CDR3 is TGTGCCAGCAGCCCTGAGCACTACGAGCAGTACTTC. Its protein is CASSPEHYEQYF.

The chain employs TRBV6-6 and TRBJ2-3; D is undetermined. V was cut by 2 bases and J by 1 base, with 13 bases left in between. The CDR3 length is 16 residues. Germline V lookup: CDR1 MNHNY, CDR2 SVGAGI (reference sequence). CDR3 residues: CASSYGWAGGTDTQYF. The CDR3 DNA sequence: TGTGCCAGCAGTTACGGCTGGGCCGGCGGCACAGATACGCAGTATTTT.

This clone was recorded a few times. The genes are TRBV7-9 and TRBJ1-5, with D maybe TRBD1 (5 bases). CDR3 length: 14 amino acids. CDR1 and CDR2 (germline): SEHNR, FQNEAQ (reference sequence). Trimming removed 1 base from V and 6 bases from J, with 10 bases in between. CDR3 sequence (DNA): TGTGCCAGCAGCTTAGGAGGTGGGGCTCAGCCCCAGCATTTT. Its protein product is CASSLGGGAQPQHF.

The chain employs TRBV19 and TRBJ1-1; no firm D call. Germline CDR1 is LNHDA and CDR2 is SQIVND (reference sequence). The germline V and J ends were trimmed by 5 bases and 5 bases, with 18 bases remaining between them. The CDR3 is made up of 15 amino acids. CDR3 in DNA: TGTGCCAGTAGTCTACGGGAGATATGGAGGACTGAAGCTTTCTTT. This codes for CASSLREIWRTEAFF.

V and J are TRBV10-3 and TRBJ1-2; D is possibly TRBD1 (5 bases). From germline, CDR1 is ENHRY and CDR2 SYGVKD. The CDR3 contains 14 residues. With 9 bases removed from V and 0 bases from J, the gap between germline ends came to 14 bases. The CDR3 DNA follows: TGTGCCATGCGGGGGACGGGGACTAACTATGGCTACACCTTC. It codes for CAMRGTGTNYGYTF.

The CDR3 sequence: CASSLGRDNSPLHF. The CDR3 coding sequence is TGCGCCAGCAGCTTGGGACGGGATAATTCACCCCTCCACTTT. The rearrangement links TRBV5-1 to TRBJ1-6; no firm D call. The CDR3 extends over 14 amino acids. Per the germline V gene, CDR1 is SGHRS and CDR2 is YFSETQ. The germline V and J ends were trimmed by 0 bases and 5 bases, with 6 bases remaining between them.

Here the CDR3 DNA reads TGTGCCAGCAGCGTAGCGGGGTCCACAGATACGCAGTATTTT. Protein product: CASSVAGSTDTQYF. The chain recombines TRBV9 with TRBJ2-3; the D gene is possibly TRBD2 (5 bases). Trimming removed 0 bases from V and 2 bases from J, with 7 bases in between. This CDR3 has 14 amino acids. Germline V gives CDR1 SGDLS, CDR2 YYNGEE.

This clone was observed a single time. This chain joins TRBV11-3 and TRBJ2-6, with D unresolved. The CDR3 spans 13 residues. Germline loops: CDR1 SGHNT, CDR2 YENEEA. V was shortened by 5 bases and J by 1 base, with 3 bases between the two germline ends. This CDR3 is CASSPSGANVLTF. CDR3 coding DNA: TGTGCCAGCAGCCCATCTGGGGCCAACGTCCTGACTTTC.

The chain is built from TRBV5-4 and TRBJ2-7; 8 bases line up with TRBD2. Per the germline V gene, CDR1 is SGHNT and CDR2 is YYREEE (reference sequence). V trimming: 5 bases; J trimming: 0 bases; junction bases outside the gene matches: 4. The CDR3 length is 14 residues. The CDR3 protein is CASSLAGSSYEQYF. Here the CDR3 DNA reads TGTGCCAGCAGTCTAGCGGGTTCCTCCTACGAGCAGTACTTC.

The chain combines TRBV9 with TRBJ2-2; perhaps TRBD2 as D (6 bases). There are 15 residues in the CDR3. V lost 2 bases, J lost 4 bases, and 12 bases lay in between. Germline V lookup: CDR1 SGDLS, CDR2 YYNGEE. CDR3 sequence reads: CASSVRTTATGELFF. In nucleotides, the CDR3 is TGTGCCAGCAGCGTGCGGACTACGGCCACCGGGGAGCTGTTTTTT.

The chain has TRBV4-1 and TRBJ2-7, with 10 bases matching TRBD2. Unmatched junction bases numbered 0, after V lost 1 base and J lost 0 bases. This CDR3 has 15 amino acids. CDR1 is MGHRA, CDR2 YSYEKL, per germline. In DNA, the CDR3 is TGCGCCAGCAGCCAAGCTAGCGGGGGCTCCTACGAGCAGTACTTC. It translates to CASSQASGGSYEQYF.

The chain is built from TRBV6-5 and TRBJ2-3; weak D call: TRBD2 (5 bases). The V end lost 5 bases, the J end lost 0 bases, and 12 bases lay between the germline ends. The CDR3 is 15 residues long. The germline gives CDR1 MNHEY, CDR2 SVGAGI. The CDR3 loop is CASSRRYSSTDTQYF. CDR3 DNA sequence: TGTGCCAGCAGTCGGAGGTATTCTAGCACAGATACGCAGTATTTT.